The source of this TCR beta chain is a study of T cells in Graves' hyperthyroidism and ophthalmopathy. Study overall: Peripheral blood was drawn at first diagnosis, prior to all treatment. Overall study findings and caveats: Ophthalmopathy was separated from stable hyperthyroidism by a 13 V-J model.

This clonotype was counted at least ten times. Its antigen is not known. Researchers amplified the TCR beta CDR3 regions from RNA transcripts. HTBI primers were employed in a first-round RT-PCR of the TCR CDR3. MiXCR, run by TCRdb on the multiplex PCR reads, gives a single entry per CDR3 protein. The table shows hundreds of thousands of distinct CDR3 sequences, with approximately 14% occurring only once. The V end lost 1 base, the J end lost 0 bases, and 11 bases lay between the germline ends. The CDR3 is made up of 16 amino acids. The TCR originated in a woman aged 45-59 years with Graves' ophthalmopathy. Sequences were obtained from blood. This chain uses TRBV12-3 or TRBV12-4 with TRBJ2-3, with D possibly TRBD2 on 5 matching bases. DNA for the CDR3: TGTGCCAGCAGTTTAGTCCTAGCCCTAAGCACAGATACGCAGTATTTT. Translation gives CASSLVLALSTDTQYF.